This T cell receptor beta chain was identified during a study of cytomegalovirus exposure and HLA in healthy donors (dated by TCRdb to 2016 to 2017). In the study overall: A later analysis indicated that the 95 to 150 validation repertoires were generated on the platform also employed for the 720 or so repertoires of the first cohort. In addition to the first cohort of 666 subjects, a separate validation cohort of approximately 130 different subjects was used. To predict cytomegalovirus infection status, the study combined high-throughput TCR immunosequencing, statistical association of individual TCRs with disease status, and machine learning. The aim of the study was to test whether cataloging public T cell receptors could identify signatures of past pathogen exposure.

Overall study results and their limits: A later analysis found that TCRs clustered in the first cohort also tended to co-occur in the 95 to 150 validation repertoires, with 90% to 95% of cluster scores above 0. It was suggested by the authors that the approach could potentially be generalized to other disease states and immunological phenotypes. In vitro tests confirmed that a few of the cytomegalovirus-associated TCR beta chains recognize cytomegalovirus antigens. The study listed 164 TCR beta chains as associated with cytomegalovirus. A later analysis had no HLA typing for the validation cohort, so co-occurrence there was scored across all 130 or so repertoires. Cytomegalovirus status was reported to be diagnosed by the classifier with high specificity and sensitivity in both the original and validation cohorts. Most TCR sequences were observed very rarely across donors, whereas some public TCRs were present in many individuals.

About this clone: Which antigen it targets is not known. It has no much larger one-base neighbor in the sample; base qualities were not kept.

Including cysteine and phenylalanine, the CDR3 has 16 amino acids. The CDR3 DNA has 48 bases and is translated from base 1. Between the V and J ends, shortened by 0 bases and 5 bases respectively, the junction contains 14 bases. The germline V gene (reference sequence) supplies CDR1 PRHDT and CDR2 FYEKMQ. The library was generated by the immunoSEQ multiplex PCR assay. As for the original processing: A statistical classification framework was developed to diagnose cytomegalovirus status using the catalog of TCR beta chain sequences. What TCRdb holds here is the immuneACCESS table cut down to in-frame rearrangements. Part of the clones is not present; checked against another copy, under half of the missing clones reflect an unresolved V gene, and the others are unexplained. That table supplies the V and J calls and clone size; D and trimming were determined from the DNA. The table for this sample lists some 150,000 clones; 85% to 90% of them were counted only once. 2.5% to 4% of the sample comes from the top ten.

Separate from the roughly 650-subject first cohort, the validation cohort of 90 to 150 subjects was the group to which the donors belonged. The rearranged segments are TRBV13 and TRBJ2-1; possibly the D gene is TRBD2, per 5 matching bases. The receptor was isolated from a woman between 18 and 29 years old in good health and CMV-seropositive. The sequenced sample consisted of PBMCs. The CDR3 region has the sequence CASSLGPGMLNNEQFF. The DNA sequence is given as TGTGCCAGCAGCTTAGGCCCGGGAATGTTAAACAATGAGCAGTTCTTC.